The clone carrying this TCR beta chain was seen at least ten times. This sample is drawn from a study of regulatory T cells in long-lasting Graves disease. Time point denoted: newly diagnosed GD, antithyroid drugs for less than 3 months. Researchers made the TCR library from RNA that was extracted from PBMCs. Patient provenance is recorded as an endocrinology department in Xi'an, China. To make TCR beta libraries, researchers used iRepertoire HTBI primers and Arm-PCR of CDR3 regions. TCRdb re-derived calls from the multiplex PCR reads in MiXCR, one entry per CDR3 protein. The sample records roughly 430,000 distinct CDR3 sequences, about a sixth being singletons. This same sample was also part of a study on T cells in Graves' hyperthyroidism and ophthalmopathy. From that report: Any patient presenting with uncontrolled infection, other autoimmune disease, pregnancy or lactation was left out.

The input for sequencing was peripheral blood mononuclear cells (PBMCs), taken at new diagnosis, from a patient treated with antithyroid drugs. The sequence was obtained from a woman younger than 45 with Graves disease.

CDR3 sequence (DNA): TGTGCCAGCAAGGGGGGCACACACAAATACACAGATACGCAGTATTTT. Translating gives CASKGGTHKYTDTQYF. The chain combines TRBV6-1 with TRBJ2-3; D possibly uses TRBD1 or TRBD2 (6 bases each). In germline, CDR1 is MNHNS, CDR2 SASEGT. Trimming removed 7 bases from V and 2 bases from J, with 19 bases in between. The CDR3 totals 16 residues.